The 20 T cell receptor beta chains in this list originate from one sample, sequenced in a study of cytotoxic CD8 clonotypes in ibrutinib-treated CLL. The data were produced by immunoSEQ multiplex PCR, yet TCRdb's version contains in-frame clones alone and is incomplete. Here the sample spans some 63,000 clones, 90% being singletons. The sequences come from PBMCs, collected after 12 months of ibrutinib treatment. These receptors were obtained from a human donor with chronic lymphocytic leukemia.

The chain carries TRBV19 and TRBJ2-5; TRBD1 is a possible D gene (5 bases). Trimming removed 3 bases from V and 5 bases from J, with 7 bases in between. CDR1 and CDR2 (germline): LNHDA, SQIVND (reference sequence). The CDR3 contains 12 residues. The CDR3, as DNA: TGTGCCAGTAGTATGGGGCGGGAGACCCAGTACTTC. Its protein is CASSMGRETQYF.

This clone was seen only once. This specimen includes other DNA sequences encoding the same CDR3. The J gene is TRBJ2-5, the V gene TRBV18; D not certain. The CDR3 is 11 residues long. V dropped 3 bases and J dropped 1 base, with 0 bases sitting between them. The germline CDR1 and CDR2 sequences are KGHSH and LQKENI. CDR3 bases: TGTGCCAGCTCACCCCAAGAGACCCAGTACTTC. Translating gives CASSPQETQYF.

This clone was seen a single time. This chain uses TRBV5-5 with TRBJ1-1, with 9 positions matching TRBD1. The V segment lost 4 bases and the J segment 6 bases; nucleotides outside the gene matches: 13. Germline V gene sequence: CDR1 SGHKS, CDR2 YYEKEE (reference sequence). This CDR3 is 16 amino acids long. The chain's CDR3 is CASSPERGQGPAEAFF. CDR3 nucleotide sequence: TGTGCCAGCAGCCCAGAAAGAGGACAGGGGCCCGCTGAAGCTTTCTTT.

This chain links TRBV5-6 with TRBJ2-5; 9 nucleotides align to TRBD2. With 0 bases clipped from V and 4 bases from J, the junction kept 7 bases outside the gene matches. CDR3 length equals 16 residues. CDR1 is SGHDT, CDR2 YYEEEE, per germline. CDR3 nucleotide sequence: TGTGCCAGCAGCTTGGAACGCAGCGGGAGGAGAGAGACCCAGTACTTC. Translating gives CASSLERSGRRETQYF.

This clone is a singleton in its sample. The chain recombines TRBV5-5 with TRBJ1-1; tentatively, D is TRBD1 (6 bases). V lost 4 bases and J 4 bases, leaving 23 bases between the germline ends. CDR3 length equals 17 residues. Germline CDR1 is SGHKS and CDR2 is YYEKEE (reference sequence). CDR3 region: CASSRDPSQGLGTEAFF. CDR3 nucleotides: TGTGCCAGCAGCCGCGACCCTTCTCAGGGGTTGGGCACTGAAGCTTTCTTT.

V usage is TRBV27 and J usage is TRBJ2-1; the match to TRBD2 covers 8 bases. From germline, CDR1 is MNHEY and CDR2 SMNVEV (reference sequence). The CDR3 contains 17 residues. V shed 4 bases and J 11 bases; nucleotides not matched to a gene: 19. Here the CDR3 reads CASSSFLSGVRQMKQFF. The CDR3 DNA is TGTGCCAGCAGTTCCTTCCTTAGCGGGGTACGACAAATGAAGCAGTTCTTC.

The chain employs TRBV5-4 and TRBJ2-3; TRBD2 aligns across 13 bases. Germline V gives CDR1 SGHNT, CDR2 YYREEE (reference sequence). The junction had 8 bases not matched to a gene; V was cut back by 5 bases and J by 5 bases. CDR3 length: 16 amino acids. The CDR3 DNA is TGTGCCAGCAGTTGGCTGACTAGCGGGAGGAAAGATACGCAGTATTTT. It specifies CASSWLTSGRKDTQYF.

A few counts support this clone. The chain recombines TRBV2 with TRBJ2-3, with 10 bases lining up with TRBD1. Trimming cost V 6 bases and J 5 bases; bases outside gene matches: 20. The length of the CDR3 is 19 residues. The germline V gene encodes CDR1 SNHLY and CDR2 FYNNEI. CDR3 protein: CASRGQGGTRIRSGDTQYF. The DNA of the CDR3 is TGTGCCAGCAGAGGACAGGGGGGGACGAGAATACGTTCAGGAGATACGCAGTATTTT. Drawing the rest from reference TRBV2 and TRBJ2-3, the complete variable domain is EPEVTQTPSHQVTQMGQEVILRCVPISNHLYFYWYRQILGQKVEFLVSFYNNEISEKSEIFDDQFSVERPDGSNFTLKIRSTKLEDSAMYFCASRGQGGTRIRSGDTQYFGPGTRLTVL.

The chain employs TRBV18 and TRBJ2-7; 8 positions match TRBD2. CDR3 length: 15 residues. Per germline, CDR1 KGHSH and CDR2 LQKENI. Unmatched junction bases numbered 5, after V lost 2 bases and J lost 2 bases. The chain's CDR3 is CASSPSPGRAYEQYF. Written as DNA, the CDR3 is TGTGCCAGCTCACCAAGTCCCGGGAGGGCCTACGAGCAGTACTTC.

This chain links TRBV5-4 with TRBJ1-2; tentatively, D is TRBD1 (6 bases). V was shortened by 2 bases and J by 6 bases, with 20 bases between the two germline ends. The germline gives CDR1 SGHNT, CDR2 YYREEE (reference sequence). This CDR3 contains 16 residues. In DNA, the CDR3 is TGTGCCAGCAGCTTCCCTGACAGGTTGTCAATCCATGGCTACACCTTC. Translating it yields CASSFPDRLSIHGYTF. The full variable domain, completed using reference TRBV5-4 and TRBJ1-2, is ETGVTQSPTHLIKTRGQQVTLRCSSQSGHNTVSWYQQALGQGPQFIFQYYREEENGRGNFPPRFSGLQFPNYSSELNVNALELDDSALYLCASSFPDRLSIHGYTFGSGTRLTVV.

CDR3 residues: CASSIGGGAGELFF. DNA for the CDR3: TGTGCCAGTAGTATCGGCGGGGGGGCCGGGGAGCTGTTTTTT. The chain recombines TRBV19 with TRBJ2-2, with TRBD2 matching over 9 bases. J gave up 6 bases and V 3 bases, and 2 bases lay outside the gene matches. CDR3 length equals 14 residues. Germline-derived CDR1 and CDR2 are LNHDA and SQIVND (reference sequence). Full variable domain (missing parts from reference TRBV19 and TRBJ2-2): DGGITQSPKYLFRKEGQNVTLSCEQNLNHDAMYWYRQDPGQGLRLIYYSQIVNDFQKGDIAEGYSVSREKKESFPLTVTSAQKNPTAFYLCASSIGGGAGELFFGEGSRLTVL.

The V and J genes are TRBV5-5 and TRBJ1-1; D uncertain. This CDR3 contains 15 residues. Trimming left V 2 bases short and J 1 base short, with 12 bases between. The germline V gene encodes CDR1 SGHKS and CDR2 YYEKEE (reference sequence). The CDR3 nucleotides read TGTGCCAGCAGCTTCCGACCGGATACGAACACTGAAGCTTTCTTT. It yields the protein CASSFRPDTNTEAFF.

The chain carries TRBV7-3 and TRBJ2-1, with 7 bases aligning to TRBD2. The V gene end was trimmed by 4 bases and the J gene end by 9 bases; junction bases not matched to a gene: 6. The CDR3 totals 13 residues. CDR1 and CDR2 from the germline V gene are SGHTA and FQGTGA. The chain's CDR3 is CASSWGGKGEQFF. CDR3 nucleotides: TGTGCCAGCAGCTGGGGAGGGAAAGGTGAGCAGTTCTTC.

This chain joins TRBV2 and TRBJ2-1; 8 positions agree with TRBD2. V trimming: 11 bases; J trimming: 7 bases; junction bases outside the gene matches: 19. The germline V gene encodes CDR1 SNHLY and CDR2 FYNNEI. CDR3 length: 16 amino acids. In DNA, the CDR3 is TGTGCCCAAGAAGAGGGCGGGAGGTTCCTTTGGAATGAGCAGTTCTTC. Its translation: CAQEEGGRFLWNEQFF.

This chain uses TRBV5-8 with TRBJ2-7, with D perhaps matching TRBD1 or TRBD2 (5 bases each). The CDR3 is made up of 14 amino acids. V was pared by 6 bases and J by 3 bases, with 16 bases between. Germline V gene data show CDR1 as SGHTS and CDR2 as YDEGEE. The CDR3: CASTRDGDLYEQYF. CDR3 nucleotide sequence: TGTGCCAGCACCAGGGACGGGGACCTCTACGAGCAGTACTTC.

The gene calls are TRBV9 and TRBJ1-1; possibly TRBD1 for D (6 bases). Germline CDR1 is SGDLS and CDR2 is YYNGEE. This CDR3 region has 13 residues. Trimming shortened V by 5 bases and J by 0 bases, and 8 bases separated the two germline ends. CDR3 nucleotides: TGTGCCAGCAGGGGACAATTGAACACTGAAGCTTTCTTT. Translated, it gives CASRGQLNTEAFF.

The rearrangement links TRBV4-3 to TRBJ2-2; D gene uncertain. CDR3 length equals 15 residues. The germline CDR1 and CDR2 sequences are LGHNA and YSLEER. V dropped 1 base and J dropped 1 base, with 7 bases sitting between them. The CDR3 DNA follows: TGCGCCAGCAGCCAAGTGGCAGGGAACACCGGGGAGCTGTTTTTT. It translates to CASSQVAGNTGELFF.

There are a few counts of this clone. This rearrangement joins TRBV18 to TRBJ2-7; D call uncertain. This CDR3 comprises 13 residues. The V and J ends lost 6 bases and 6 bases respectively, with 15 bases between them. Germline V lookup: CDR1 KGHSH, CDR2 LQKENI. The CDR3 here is CASSAGDSREQYF. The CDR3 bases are TGTGCCAGCTCGGCAGGAGATAGCCGCGAGCAGTACTTC.

The CDR3 sequence is CASSQEAAMNTEAFF. DNA of the CDR3: TGCGCCAGCAGCCAAGAGGCAGCAATGAACACTGAAGCTTTCTTT. The chain is built from TRBV4-3 and TRBJ1-1, with unresolved D. The CDR3 runs to 15 residues. Trimming left V 0 bases short and J 0 bases short, with 8 bases between. Germline V lookup: CDR1 LGHNA, CDR2 YSLEER.

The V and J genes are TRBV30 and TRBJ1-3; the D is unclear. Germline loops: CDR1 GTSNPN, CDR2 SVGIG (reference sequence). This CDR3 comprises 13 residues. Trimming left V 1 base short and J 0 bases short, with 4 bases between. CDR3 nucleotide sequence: TGTGCCTGGAGTGCCCTCTCTGGAAACACCATATATTTT. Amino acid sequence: CAWSALSGNTIYF.